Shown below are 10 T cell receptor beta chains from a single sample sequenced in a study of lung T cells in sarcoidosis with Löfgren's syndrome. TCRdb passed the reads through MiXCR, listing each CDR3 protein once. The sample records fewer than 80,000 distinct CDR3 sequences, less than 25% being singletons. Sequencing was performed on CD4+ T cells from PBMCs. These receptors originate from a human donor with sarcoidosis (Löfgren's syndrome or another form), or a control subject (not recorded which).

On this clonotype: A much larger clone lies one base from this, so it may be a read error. The CDR3 spells CAGSETGAYNEQFF. Here the CDR3 DNA reads TGTGCCGGCAGTGAGACAGGGGCCTACAATGAGCAGTTCTTC. This sequence joins TRBV25-1 and TRBJ2-1, with 8 bases lining up with TRBD1. The CDR3 has 14 amino acids. Germline V gene sequence: CDR1 MGHDK, CDR2 SYGVNS.

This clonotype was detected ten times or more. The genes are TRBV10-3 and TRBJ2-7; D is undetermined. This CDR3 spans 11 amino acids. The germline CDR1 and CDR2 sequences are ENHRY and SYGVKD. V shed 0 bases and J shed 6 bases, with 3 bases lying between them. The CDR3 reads CAISESAEQYF. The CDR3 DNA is TGTGCCATCAGTGAGTCGGCCGAGCAGTACTTC.

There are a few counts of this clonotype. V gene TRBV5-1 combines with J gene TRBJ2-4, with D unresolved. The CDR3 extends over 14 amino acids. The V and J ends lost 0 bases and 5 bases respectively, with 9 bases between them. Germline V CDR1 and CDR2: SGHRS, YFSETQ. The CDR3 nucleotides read TGCGCCAGCAGCTTGGGGACCGCCGAAAACATTCAGTACTTC. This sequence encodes CASSLGTAENIQYF.

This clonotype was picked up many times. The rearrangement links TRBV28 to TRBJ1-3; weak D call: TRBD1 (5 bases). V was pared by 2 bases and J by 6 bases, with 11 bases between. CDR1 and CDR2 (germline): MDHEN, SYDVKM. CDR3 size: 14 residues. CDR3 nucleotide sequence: TGTGCCAGCAGTTTAGCCGGGGGAAAAAACACCATATATTTT. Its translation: CASSLAGGKNTIYF.

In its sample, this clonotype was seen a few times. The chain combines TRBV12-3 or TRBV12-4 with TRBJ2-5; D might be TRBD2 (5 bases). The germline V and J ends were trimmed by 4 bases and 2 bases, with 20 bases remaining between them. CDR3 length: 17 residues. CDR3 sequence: CASSSLKGGLPQETQYF. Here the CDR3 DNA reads TGTGCCAGCAGTTCTCTGAAAGGAGGCCTCCCGCAAGAGACCCAGTACTTC.

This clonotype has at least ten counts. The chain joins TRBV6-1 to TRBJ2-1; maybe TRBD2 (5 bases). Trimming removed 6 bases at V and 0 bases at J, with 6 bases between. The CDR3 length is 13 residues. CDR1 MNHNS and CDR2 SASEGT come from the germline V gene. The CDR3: CASRGSSYNEQFF. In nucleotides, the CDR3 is TGTGCCAGCAGAGGGAGCTCCTACAATGAGCAGTTCTTC.

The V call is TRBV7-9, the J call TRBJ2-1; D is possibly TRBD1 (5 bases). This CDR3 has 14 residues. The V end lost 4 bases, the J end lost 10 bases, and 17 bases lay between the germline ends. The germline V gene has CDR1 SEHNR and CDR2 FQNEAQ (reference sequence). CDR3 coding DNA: TGTGCCAGCAGCTCTATTATGACAGTAATCGAGCAGTTCTTC. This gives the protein CASSSIMTVIEQFF. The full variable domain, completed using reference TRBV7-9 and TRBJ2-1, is DTGVSQNPRHKITKRGQNVTFRCDPISEHNRLYWYRQTLGQGPEFLTYFQNEAQLEKSRLLSDRFSAERPKGSFSTLEIQRTEQGDSAMYLCASSSIMTVIEQFFGPGTRLTVL.

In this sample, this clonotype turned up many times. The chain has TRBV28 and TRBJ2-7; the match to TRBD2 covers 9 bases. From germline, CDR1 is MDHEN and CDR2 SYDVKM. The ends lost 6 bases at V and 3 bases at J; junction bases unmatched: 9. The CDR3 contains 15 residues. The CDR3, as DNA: TGTGCCAGCAGCTCCGGGACTAGCCGAAACTACGAGCAGTACTTC. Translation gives CASSSGTSRNYEQYF. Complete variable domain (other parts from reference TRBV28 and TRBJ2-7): DVKVTQSSRYLVKRTGEKVFLECVQDMDHENMFWYRQDPGLGLRLIYFSYDVKMKEKGDIPEGYSVSREKKERFSLILESASTNQTSMYLCASSSGTSRNYEQYFGPGTRLTVT.

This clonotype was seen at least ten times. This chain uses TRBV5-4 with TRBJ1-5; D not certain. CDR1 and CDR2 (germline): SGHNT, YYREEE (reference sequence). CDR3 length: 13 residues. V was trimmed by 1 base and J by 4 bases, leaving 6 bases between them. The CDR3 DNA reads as TGTGCCAGCAGCTTGACTCCGAATCAGCCCCAGCATTTT. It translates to CASSLTPNQPQHF.

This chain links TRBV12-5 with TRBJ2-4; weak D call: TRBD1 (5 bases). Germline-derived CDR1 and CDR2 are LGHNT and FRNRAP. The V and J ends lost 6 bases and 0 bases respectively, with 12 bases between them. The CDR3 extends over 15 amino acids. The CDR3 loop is CASGQMGLAKNIQYF. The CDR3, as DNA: TGTGCTAGTGGGCAGATGGGGCTAGCCAAAAACATTCAGTACTTC.